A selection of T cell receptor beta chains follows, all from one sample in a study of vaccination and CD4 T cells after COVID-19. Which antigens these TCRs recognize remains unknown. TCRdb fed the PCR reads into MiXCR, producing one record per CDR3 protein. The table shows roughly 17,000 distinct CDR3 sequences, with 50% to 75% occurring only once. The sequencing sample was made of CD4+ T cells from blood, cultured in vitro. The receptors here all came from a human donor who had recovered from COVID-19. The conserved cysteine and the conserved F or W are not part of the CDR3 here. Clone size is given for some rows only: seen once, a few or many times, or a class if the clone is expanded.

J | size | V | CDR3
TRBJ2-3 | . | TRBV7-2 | ASSSSADTQY
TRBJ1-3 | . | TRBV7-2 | ASSLLDAGQGNTIY
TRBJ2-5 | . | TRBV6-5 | ASSLSLAGGQETQY
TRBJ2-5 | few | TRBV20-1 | SAPRASGGAGTQY
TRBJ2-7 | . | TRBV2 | ASSGGKNYEQY
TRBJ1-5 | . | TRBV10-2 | ASNGQNNQPQH
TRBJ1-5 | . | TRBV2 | ASSGGNQPQH
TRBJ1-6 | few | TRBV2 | ATGQLSSYNSPLH
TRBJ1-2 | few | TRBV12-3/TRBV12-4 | ASSLNRGKNGYT
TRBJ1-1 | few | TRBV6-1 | ASSSPGALKPTF
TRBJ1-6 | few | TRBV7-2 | ASSLDNSPLH
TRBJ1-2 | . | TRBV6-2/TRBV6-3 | ASSRDSNYGYT
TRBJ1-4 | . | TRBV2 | ASKRGGTNEKLF
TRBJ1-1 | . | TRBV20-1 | SARDPGGLKAF
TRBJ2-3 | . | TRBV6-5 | ASSYYRGTDTQY
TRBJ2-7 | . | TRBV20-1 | SAADRRILGEQY
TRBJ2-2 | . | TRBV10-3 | AISEDRDTGELF
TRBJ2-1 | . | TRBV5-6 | ASSLGFLYNEQF
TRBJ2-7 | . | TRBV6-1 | ASSPLGVGYEQY
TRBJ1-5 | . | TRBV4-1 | ASSQDRDSNQPQH
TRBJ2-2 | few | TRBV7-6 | ASSSRPGTGATGELF
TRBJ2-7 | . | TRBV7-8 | ASSLLGNYEQY
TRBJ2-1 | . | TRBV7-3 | ASSQLAGSYNEQF
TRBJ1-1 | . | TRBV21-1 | ASSPRSPASGTEAF